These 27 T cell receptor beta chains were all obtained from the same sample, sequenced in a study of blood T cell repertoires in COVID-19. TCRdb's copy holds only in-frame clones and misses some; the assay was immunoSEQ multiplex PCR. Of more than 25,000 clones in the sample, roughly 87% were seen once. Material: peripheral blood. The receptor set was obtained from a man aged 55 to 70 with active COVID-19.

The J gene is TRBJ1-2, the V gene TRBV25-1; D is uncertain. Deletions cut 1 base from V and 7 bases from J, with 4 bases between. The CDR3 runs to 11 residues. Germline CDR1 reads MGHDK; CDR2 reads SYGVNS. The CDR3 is CASSEFSGYTF. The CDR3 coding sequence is TGTGCCAGCAGTGAATTCAGTGGCTACACCTTC.

CDR3 sequence reads: CSAGENRLPYEQYF. CDR3 sequence (DNA): TGCAGCGCTGGGGAAAACAGGCTTCCCTACGAGCAGTACTTC. The V gene is TRBV29-1, the J gene TRBJ2-7, with D possibly matching TRBD1 (5 bases). V was cut by 7 bases and J by 2 bases, with 18 bases left in between. Germline V gives CDR1 SQVTM, CDR2 ANQGSEA. This CDR3 contains 14 residues.

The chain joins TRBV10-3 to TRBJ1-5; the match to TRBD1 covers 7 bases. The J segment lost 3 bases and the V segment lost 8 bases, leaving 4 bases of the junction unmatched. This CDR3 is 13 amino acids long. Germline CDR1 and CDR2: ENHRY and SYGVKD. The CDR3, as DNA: TGTGCCATCGGCGGACAGGACAATCAGCCCCAGCATTTT. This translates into CAIGGQDNQPQHF.

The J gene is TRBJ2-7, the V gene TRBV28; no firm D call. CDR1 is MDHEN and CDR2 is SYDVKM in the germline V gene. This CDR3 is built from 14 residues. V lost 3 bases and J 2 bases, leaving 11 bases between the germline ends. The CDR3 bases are TGTGCCAGCAGTTTCTCCCGGGTGACCTACGAGCAGTACTTC. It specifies CASSFSRVTYEQYF.

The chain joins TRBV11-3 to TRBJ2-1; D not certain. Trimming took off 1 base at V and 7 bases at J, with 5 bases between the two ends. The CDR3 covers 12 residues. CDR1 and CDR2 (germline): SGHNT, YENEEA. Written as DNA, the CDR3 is TGTGCCAGCAGCTTAGTGGCTAATGAGCAGTTCTTC. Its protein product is CASSLVANEQFF.

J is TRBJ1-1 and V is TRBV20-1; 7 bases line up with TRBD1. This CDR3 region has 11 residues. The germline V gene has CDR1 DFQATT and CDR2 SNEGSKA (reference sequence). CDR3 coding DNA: TGCAGGCCCGACAGGGCATACGAAGCTTTCTTT. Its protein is CRPDRAYEAFF.

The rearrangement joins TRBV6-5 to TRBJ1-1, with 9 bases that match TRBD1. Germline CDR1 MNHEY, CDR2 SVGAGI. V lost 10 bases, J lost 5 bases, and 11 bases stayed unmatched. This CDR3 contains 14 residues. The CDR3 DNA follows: TGTGCCACCCACGGGACAGGGTCTTGGACTGAAGCTTTCTTT. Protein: CATHGTGSWTEAFF.

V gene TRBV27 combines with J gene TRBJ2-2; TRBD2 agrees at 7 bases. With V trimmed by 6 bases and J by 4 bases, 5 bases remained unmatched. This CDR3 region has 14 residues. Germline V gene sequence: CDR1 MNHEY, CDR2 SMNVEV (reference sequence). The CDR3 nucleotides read TGTGCCAGCAGGACTACTAGCGTCACCGGGGAGCTGTTTTTT. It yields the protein CASRTTSVTGELFF.

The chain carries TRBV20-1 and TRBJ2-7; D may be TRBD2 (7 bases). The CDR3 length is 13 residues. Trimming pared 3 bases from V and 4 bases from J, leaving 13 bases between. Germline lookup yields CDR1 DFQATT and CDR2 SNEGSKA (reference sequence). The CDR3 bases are TGCAGTGCTAGTAGGGGGGGGGTTTACGAGCAGTACTTC. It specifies CSASRGGVYEQYF.

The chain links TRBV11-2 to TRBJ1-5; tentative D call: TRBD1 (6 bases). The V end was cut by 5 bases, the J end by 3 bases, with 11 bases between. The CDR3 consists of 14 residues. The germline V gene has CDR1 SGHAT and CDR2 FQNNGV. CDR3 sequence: CASSRGQFNQPQHF. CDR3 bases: TGTGCCAGCAGCCGAGGACAGTTCAATCAGCCCCAGCATTTT.

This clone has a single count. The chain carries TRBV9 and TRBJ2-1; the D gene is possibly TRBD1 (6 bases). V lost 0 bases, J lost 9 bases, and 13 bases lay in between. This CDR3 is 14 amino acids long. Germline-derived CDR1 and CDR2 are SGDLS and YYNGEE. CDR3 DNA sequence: TGTGCCAGCAGCGTAGCCCCAGGGGCGGGTGAGCAGTTCTTC. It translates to CASSVAPGAGEQFF.

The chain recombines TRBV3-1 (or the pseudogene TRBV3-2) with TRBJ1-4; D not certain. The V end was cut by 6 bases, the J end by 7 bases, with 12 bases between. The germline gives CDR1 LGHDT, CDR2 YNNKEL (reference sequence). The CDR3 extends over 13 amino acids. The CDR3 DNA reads TGTGCCAGCAGGGAGGGAATTACTGAAAAACTGTTTTTT. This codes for CASREGITEKLFF.

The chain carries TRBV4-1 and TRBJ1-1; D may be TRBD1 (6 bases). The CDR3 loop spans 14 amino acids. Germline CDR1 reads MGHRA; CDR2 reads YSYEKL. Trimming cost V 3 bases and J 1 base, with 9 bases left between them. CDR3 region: CASSQGHTNTEAFF. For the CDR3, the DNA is TGCGCCAGCAGCCAGGGACACACGAACACTGAAGCTTTCTTT.

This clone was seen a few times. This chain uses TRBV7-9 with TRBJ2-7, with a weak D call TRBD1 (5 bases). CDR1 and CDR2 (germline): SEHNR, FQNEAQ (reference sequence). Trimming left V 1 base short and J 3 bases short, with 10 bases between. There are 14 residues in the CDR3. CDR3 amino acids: CASSLGIGVYEQYF. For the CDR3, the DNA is TGTGCCAGCAGCTTAGGGATAGGGGTCTACGAGCAGTACTTC.

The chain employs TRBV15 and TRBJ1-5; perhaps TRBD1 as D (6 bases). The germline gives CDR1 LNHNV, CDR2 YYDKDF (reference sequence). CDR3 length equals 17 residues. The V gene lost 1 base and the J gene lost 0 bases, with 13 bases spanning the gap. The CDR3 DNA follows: TGTGCCACCAGCAGAGCCACGGGACACAATAGCAATCAGCCCCAGCATTTT. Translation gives CATSRATGHNSNQPQHF.

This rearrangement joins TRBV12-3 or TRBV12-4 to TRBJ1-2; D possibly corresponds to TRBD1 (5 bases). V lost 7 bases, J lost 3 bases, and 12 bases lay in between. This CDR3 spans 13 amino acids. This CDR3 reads CASTVTEYYGYTF. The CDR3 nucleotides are TGTGCCAGCACCGTGACAGAATACTATGGCTACACCTTC.

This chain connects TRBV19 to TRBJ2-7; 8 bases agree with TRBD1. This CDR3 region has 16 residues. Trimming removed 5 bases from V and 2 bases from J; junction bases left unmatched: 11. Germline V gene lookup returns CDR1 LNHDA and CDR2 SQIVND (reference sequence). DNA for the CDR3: TGTGCCAGTAGTGTGGCAGGGGGCATAGCAACCTACGAGCAGTACTTC. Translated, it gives CASSVAGGIATYEQYF.

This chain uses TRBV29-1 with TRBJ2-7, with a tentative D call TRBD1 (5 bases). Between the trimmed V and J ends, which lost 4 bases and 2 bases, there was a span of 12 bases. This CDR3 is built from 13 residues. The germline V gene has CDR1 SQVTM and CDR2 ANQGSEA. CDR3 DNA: TGCAGCGTTGGGATAGGGGTTGCCTACGAGCAGTACTTC. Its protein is CSVGIGVAYEQYF.

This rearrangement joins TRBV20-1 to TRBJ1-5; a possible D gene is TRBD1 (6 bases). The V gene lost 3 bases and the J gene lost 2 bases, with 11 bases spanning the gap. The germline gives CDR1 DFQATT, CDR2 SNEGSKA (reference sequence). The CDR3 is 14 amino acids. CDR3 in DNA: TGCAGTGCTAGTGGGGGGCTGGGCAATCAGCCCCAGCATTTT. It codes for CSASGGLGNQPQHF.

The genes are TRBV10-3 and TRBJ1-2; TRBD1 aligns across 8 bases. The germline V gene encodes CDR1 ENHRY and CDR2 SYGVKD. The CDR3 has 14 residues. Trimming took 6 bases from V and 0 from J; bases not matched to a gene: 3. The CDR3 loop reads CAIRDREANYGYTF. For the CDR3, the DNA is TGTGCCATCAGGGACAGGGAAGCTAACTATGGCTACACCTTC.

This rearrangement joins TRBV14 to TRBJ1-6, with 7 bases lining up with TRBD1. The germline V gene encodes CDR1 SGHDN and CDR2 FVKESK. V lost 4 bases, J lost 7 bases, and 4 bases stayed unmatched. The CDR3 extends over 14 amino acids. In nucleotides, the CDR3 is TGTGCCAGCAGCCCCGGACAGGCGAATTCACCCCTCCACTTT. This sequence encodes CASSPGQANSPLHF. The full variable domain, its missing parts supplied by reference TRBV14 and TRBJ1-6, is EAGVTQFPSHSVIEKGQTVTLRCDPISGHDNLYWYRRVMGKEIKFLLHFVKESKQDESGMPNNRFLAERTGGTYSTLKVQPAELEDSGVYFCASSPGQANSPLHFGNGTRLTVT.

CDR3 loop: CASRGTGIGNTIYF. CDR3 DNA: TGTGCCAGCAGAGGGACAGGGATTGGAAACACCATATATTTT. The chain couples TRBV6-5 to TRBJ1-3, with 9 bases aligning to TRBD1. The junction had 3 bases not matched to a gene; V was cut back by 6 bases and J by 3 bases. Germline V gene sequence: CDR1 MNHEY, CDR2 SVGAGI. This CDR3 comprises 14 residues.

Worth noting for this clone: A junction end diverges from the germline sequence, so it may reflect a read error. In DNA form, the CDR3 reads TGTGCTAGCAGCTTACAGGCGGGTCGGGGGAACAATGAGCAGTTCTTC. This encodes CASSLQAGRGNNEQFF. The chain is built from TRBV7-7 and TRBJ2-1; tentative D call: TRBD2 (6 bases). The CDR3 runs 16 residues. Looked up from germline, CDR1 is SSHAT and CDR2 is FNYEAQ (reference sequence).

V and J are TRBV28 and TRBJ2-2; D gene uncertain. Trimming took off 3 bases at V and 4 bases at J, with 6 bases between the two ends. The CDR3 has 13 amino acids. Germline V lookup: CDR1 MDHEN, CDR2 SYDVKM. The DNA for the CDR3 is TGTGCCAGCAGTTTTCAGATCACCGGGGAGCTGTTTTTT. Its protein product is CASSFQITGELFF. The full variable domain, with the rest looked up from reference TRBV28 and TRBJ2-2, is DVKVTQSSRYLVKRTGEKVFLECVQDMDHENMFWYRQDPGLGLRLIYFSYDVKMKEKGDIPEGYSVSREKKERFSLILESASTNQTSMYLCASSFQITGELFFGEGSRLTVL.

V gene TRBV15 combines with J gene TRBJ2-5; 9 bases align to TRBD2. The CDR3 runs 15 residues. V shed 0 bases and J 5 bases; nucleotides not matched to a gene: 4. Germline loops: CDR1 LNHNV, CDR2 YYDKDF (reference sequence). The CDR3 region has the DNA TGTGCCACCAGCAGAGATCTCAGCGGGGGGGAGACCCAGTACTTC. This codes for CATSRDLSGGETQYF.

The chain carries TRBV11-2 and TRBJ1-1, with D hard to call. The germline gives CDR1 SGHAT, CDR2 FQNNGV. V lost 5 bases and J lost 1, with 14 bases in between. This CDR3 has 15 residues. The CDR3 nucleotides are TGTGCCAGCAGCACCCTACGATCGGGGAACACTGAAGCTTTCTTT. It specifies CASSTLRSGNTEAFF.

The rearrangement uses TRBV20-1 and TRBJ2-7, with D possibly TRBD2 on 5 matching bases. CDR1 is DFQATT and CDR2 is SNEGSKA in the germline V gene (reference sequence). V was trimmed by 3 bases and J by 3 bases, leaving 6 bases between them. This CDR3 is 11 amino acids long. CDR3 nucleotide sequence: TGCAGTGCTAGTGGGAGCTACGAGCAGTACTTC. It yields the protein CSASGSYEQYF.